This TCR beta chain emerged from a study of cytomegalovirus exposure and HLA in healthy donors (dated by TCRdb to about 2017). In the study overall: A later analysis indicated that the 130 or so validation repertoires were generated on the platform also employed for the 670 or so repertoires of the first cohort. The study aimed to test whether cataloging public T cell receptors could reveal signatures of past pathogen exposure. Along with the approximately 650-subject first cohort, a separate validation cohort of over 90 different subjects was used. High-throughput TCR immunosequencing, statistical association of individual TCRs with disease status, and machine learning were combined to predict cytomegalovirus infection status.

Donors formed part of the validation cohort, which comprised fewer than 150 subjects and was distinct from the first cohort of 666 subjects. Counted from cysteine to phenylalanine, this CDR3 has 16 amino acids. Kept here is only the CDR3 DNA, which spans 48 bases and is read in frame from base 1. The junction shows trimming of 5 bases on V and 1 base on J, and the gene matches do not reach 10 bases of it. CDR1 and CDR2 were assigned from the germline V gene (reference sequence) as LNHDA and SQIVND. This clone was detected only once. Its target antigen remains unknown. No quality values exist for individual bases; no much larger clone is one base distant. Overall study results and their limits: All 110 or so repertoires were used to score co-occurrence in the validation cohort in a later analysis, because that analysis had no HLA typing for the cohort. The study gave a list of more than 150 TCR beta chains associated with cytomegalovirus. Of the cluster scores, approximately 95% were above 0 in a later analysis, which found that TCRs clustered in the first cohort also tended to co-occur in the 120 validation repertoires. Across donors, most TCR sequences were observed very rarely, whereas some public TCRs were present in many individuals. In vitro tests confirmed that a few of the cytomegalovirus-associated TCR beta chains recognize cytomegalovirus antigens. The classifier was reported to diagnose cytomegalovirus status with high specificity and sensitivity in both the original and validation cohorts. It was suggested by the authors that the approach could potentially be generalized to other disease states and immunological phenotypes.

The library was generated by the immunoSEQ multiplex PCR assay. In the paper's pipeline: To diagnose cytomegalovirus status from the catalog of TCR beta chain sequences, a statistical classification framework was built. The clones in this table, taken by TCRdb from immuneACCESS, are in-frame only. Not every clone is retained; where verified, under half of the shortfall comes from an unresolved V gene, and the cause of the rest is unknown. The V and J calls and clone size were taken over from that table, and D and trimming were inferred from the DNA. Present in this sample are over 150,000 clones, roughly 95% of which were seen just once. Around 0.9% of the sample is held by the ten biggest clonotypes.

The clonotype comes from a woman between 18 and 29 years old in good health and CMV-seronegative. Recombination joined TRBV19 with TRBJ1-1, with 7 junctional bases fitting TRBD1. The sequencing input was PBMCs. The DNA is TGTGCCAGTAGTCCGTATGCCGGGACAGAGAACACTGAAGCTTTCTTT. It translates as CASSPYAGTENTEAFF.